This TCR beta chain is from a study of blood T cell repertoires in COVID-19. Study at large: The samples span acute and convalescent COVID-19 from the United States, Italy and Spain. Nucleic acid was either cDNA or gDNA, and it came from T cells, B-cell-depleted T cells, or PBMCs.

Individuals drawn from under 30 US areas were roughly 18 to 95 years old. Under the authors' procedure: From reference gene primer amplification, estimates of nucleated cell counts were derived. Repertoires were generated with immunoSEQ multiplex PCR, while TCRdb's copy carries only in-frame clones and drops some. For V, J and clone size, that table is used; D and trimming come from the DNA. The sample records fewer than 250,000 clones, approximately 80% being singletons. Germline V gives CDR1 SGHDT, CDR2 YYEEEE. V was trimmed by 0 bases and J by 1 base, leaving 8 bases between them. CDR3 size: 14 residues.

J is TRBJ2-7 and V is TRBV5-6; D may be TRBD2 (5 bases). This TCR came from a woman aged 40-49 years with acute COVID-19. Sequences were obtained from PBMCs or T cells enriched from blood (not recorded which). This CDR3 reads CASSLARGSYEQYF. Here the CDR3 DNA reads TGTGCCAGCAGCTTGGCTCGGGGATCCTACGAGCAGTACTTC.